The 15 T cell receptor beta chains presented below share a single source sample, sequenced in a study of T cell responses to AZD1222 COVID-19 vaccine. Generated by immunoSEQ multiplex PCR, the TCRdb table keeps only in-frame clones and is missing some. Among 100,000 to 150,000 clones listed, less than 95% were seen once. The specimen comprised peripheral blood, sampled on day 0 of AZD1222 vaccination. The source is an adult in good health.

The chain recombines TRBV19 with TRBJ1-4; 9 bases align to TRBD1. Trimming took 3 bases from V and 8 from J; bases not matched to a gene: 4. Germline CDR1 is LNHDA and CDR2 is SQIVND (reference sequence). CDR3 length: 14 residues. For the CDR3, the DNA is TGTGCCAGTAGTATGGGACAGGGCTGGGAAAAACTGTTTTTT. It is translated as CASSMGQGWEKLFF.

This chain links TRBV6-5 with TRBJ2-2; D perhaps matches TRBD2 (7 bases). Trimming removed 7 bases at V and 3 bases at J, with 15 bases between. Germline CDR1 and CDR2: MNHEY and SVGAGI. This CDR3 has 15 amino acids. The CDR3 region has the DNA TGTGCCAGCACCATTCGGGGGGCCGACACCGGGGAGCTGTTTTTT. It is translated as CASTIRGADTGELFF.

This chain joins TRBV3-1 (or the pseudogene TRBV3-2) and TRBJ1-2; TRBD1 matches at 9 bases. The J segment lost 4 bases and the V segment lost 6 bases, leaving 6 bases of the junction unmatched. In germline, CDR1 is LGHDT, CDR2 YNNKEL (reference sequence). The CDR3 is 14 residues long. The CDR3, as DNA: TGTGCCAGCAGACTACAGGGGGCGCCCTATGGCTACACCTTC. It is translated as CASRLQGAPYGYTF.

The chain carries TRBV19 and TRBJ1-5, with D possibly matching TRBD1 (6 bases). Germline V CDR1 and CDR2: LNHDA, SQIVND (reference sequence). The CDR3 consists of 15 residues. Trimming pared 4 bases from V and 0 bases from J, leaving 10 bases between. Here the CDR3 DNA reads TGTGCCAGTAGTACAGGGGACTTTAGCAATCAGCCCCAGCATTTT. This translates into CASSTGDFSNQPQHF.

The chain is built from TRBV19 and TRBJ2-7, with TRBD1 identical over 9 bases. Germline loops: CDR1 LNHDA, CDR2 SQIVND (reference sequence). The J segment lost 6 bases and the V segment lost 4 bases, leaving 13 bases of the junction unmatched. The CDR3 sequence is 16 residues long. CDR3 coding DNA: TGTGCCAGTAGTACAACCACGGGACAGGGTACTCCCGAGCAGTACTTC. This sequence encodes CASSTTTGQGTPEQYF.

The table lists this clone with a count of one. The genes are TRBV30 and TRBJ1-1, with 8 bases lining up with TRBD1. CDR3 length equals 15 residues. Germline CDR1 and CDR2: GTSNPN and SVGIG (reference sequence). V lost 2 bases and J lost 7; bases outside the gene matches: 12. CDR3 protein: CAWSIGTGSSDEAFF. The CDR3 region has the DNA TGTGCCTGGAGTATAGGGACAGGCTCAAGCGATGAAGCTTTCTTT.

This sequence joins TRBV4-2 and TRBJ1-2, with D perhaps matching TRBD1 (6 bases). The CDR3 totals 15 residues. Per germline, CDR1 LGHNA and CDR2 YNFKEQ. V was shortened by 1 base and J by 5 bases, with 14 bases between the two germline ends. CDR3 nucleotide sequence: TGTGCCAGCAGCCAAGCCACCCTTACAGGGTATGGCTACACCTTC. It specifies CASSQATLTGYGYTF.

Turning to this clone: The same CDR3 can be traced to other DNA sequences in this sample. The chain couples TRBV5-1 to TRBJ2-3; 9 bases line up with TRBD2. V lost 0 bases and J lost 1; bases outside the gene matches: 0. Germline loops: CDR1 SGHRS, CDR2 YFSETQ. CDR3 length: 15 residues. This chain's CDR3 is CASSLGLAGTDTQYF. CDR3 DNA: TGCGCCAGCAGCTTGGGACTAGCGGGCACAGATACGCAGTATTTT.

This clone was counted once. This sequence joins TRBV6-5 and TRBJ2-7; the match to TRBD1 covers 8 bases. CDR1 is MNHEY, CDR2 SVGAGI, per germline. The CDR3 covers 13 residues. V dropped 7 bases and J dropped 6; count of bases not matched to a gene: 8. CDR3 amino acids: CASTRTGMGEQYF. The CDR3, as DNA: TGTGCCAGCACCCGGACAGGGATGGGCGAGCAGTACTTC.

This chain's CDR3 is CASSPGEATYNEQFF. The CDR3 DNA is TGTGCCAGCAGTCCCGGGGAGGCTACCTACAATGAGCAGTTCTTC. The V gene is TRBV6-4, the J gene TRBJ2-1, with a tentative D call TRBD2 (6 bases). The germline gives CDR1 MRHNA, CDR2 SNTAGT. CDR3 length equals 15 residues. Trimming pared 5 bases from V and 2 bases from J, leaving 13 bases between.

This clone was counted between two and nine times. The chain joins TRBV6-5 to TRBJ1-2, with D possibly being TRBD1 (5 bases). Trimming pared 5 bases from V and 4 bases from J, leaving 17 bases between. The CDR3 totals 15 residues. Per the germline V gene, CDR1 is MNHEY and CDR2 is SVGAGI. The CDR3 nucleotides are TGTGCCAGCAGTCGACCGGGACCCCCTGGCTATGGCTACACCTTC. Translation gives CASSRPGPPGYGYTF.

The chain links TRBV7-3 to TRBJ2-3; D is uncertain. The CDR3 contains 10 residues. Germline V gene lookup returns CDR1 SGHTA and CDR2 FQGTGA. V was cut by 5 bases and J by 6 bases, with 3 bases left in between. This chain's CDR3 is CASSMDTQYF. In nucleotides, the CDR3 is TGTGCCAGCAGCATGGATACGCAGTATTTT.

The gene calls are TRBV9 and TRBJ1-1; tentatively, D is TRBD1 (5 bases). With 0 bases removed from V and 10 bases from J, the gap between germline ends came to 10 bases. The CDR3 has 12 amino acids. Germline CDR1 SGDLS, CDR2 YYNGEE. The CDR3 DNA reads as TGTGCCAGCAGCGTAGGGGTAGGGGCAGCTTTCTTT. It specifies CASSVGVGAAFF.

The chain joins TRBV2 to TRBJ1-5, with a weak D call TRBD1 (5 bases). Trimming stripped 6 bases from V and 1 base from J, with 25 bases between. The V gene's germline CDR1 is SNHLY and CDR2 FYNNEI. The CDR3 spans 19 residues. CDR3 sequence reads: CASSPRGTRIRDSNQPQHF. The CDR3, as DNA: TGTGCCAGCAGCCCAAGGGGAACCAGAATCCGGGACAGCAATCAGCCCCAGCATTTT.

The chain links TRBV19 to TRBJ1-5; 9 nucleotides line up with TRBD1. The V and J ends lost 1 base and 1 base, in that order; junction bases with no gene match: 11. This CDR3 has 19 amino acids. The V gene's germline CDR1 is LNHDA and CDR2 SQIVND (reference sequence). In nucleotides, the CDR3 is TGTGCCAGTAGTATAGTAGGGACAGGGATGAGAGGGAGCAATCAGCCCCAGCATTTT. Its translation is CASSIVGTGMRGSNQPQHF.